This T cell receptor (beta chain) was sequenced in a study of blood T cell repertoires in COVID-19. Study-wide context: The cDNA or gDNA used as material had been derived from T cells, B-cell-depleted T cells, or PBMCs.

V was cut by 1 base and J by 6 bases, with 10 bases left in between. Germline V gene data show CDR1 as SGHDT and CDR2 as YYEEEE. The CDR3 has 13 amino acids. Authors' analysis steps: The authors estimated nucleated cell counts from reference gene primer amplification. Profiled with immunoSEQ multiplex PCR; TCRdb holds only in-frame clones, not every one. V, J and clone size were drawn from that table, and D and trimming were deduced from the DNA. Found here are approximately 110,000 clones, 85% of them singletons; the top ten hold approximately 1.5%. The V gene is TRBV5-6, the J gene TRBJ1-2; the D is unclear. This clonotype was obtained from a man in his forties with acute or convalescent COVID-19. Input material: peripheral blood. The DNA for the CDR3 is TGTGCCAGCAGCTTGATCGTCGGAGATGGCTACACCTTC. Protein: CASSLIVGDGYTF. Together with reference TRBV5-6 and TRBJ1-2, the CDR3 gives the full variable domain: DAGVTQSPTHLIKTRGQQVTLRCSPKSGHDTVSWYQQALGQGPQFIFQYYEEEERQRGNFPDRFSGHQFPNYSSELNVNALLLGDSALYLCASSLIVGDGYTFGSGTRLTVV.